This TCR beta chain was observed in a study of T cell repertoires in cytomegalovirus infection (dated by TCRdb to between 2018 and 2021). A note on the overall study: The HLA type of each donor mattered for the analysis, because public TCR beta signatures pointed to carriage of CMV infection along with the matching HLA type. Overall results and qualifications from the work: In both this cohort and an independent cohort of 352 donors, the cumulative frequency of public TCR beta family members distinguished carriers of CMV infection plus the relevant HLA type. The ex vivo response was dominated by HLA-C-restricted CMV-specific TCR beta clonotypes, which also provided the single most frequent clonotype in two of eight donors.

This clonotype was observed a handful of times. There is no known antigen for this receptor. No quality values exist for individual bases; no much larger clone is one base distant. Sequencing instrument: Illumina HiSeq 1500. TCRdb applied fastp at Q25 and MiXCR to the public reads, then kept only in-frame beta chains. Each entry merges the rows of one CDR3 protein and shows their most common DNA and genes. This sample gives 300,000 or so distinct CDR3 sequences in total; about 23% of them show up just once. Approximately 14% of the sample is taken by the ten largest. Relative to germline, V is 6 bases shorter and J is 4 bases shorter, with 13 bases between their ends. The cysteine opens and the phenylalanine closes a CDR3 of 14 amino acids. Only the CDR3 region is kept as DNA, spanning 42 bases read in frame from base 1. The germline V gene sets CDR1 to SNHLY and CDR2 to FYNNEI.

The chain is assembled from TRBV2 and TRBJ1-5; a weak D assignment points to TRBD1 (6 bases agree). This TCR was sampled from a human donor in good health (CMV status not recorded). Some clones in this sample may be carry-over from other donors' samples. Source material: PBMCs. The CDR3 protein: CASSGDRRNQPQHF. The DNA reads TGTGCCAGCAGCGGCGACAGGAGGAATCAGCCCCAGCATTTT.